The sequence of this T cell receptor (beta chain) was determined in a study of blood T cell repertoires in COVID-19. Looking at the study overall: Both acute and convalescent COVID-19 samples were obtained from the United States, Italy and Spain. In each case, the material was cDNA or gDNA derived from T cells, B-cell-depleted T cells, or PBMCs.

With 0 bases removed from V and 7 bases from J, the gap between germline ends came to 15 bases. Germline values: CDR1 SGHVS, CDR2 FQNEAQ. The CDR3 is 16 amino acids. Generated by immunoSEQ multiplex PCR, the TCRdb table keeps only in-frame clones and is missing some. The data contain approximately 230,000 clones, approximately 90% of them singletons. The chain has TRBV7-8 and TRBJ1-4, with a tentative D call TRBD1 (5 bases). Sequenced: peripheral blood. This receptor was identified in a woman in her thirties with COVID-19, enrolled during active disease. The CDR3 is CASSLAGGRDSEKLFF. The CDR3 nucleotides are TGTGCCAGCAGCTTAGCGGGGGGAAGGGATAGTGAAAAACTGTTTTTT. The whole variable domain, filled in from reference TRBV7-8 and TRBJ1-4, reads GAGVSQSPRYKVAKRGQDVALRCDPISGHVSLFWYQQALGQGPEFLTYFQNEAQLDKSGLPSDRFFAERPEGSVSTLKIQRTQQEDSAVYLCASSLAGGRDSEKLFFGSGTQLSVL.